This TCR beta chain was documented in a study of cytomegalovirus exposure and HLA in healthy donors. General study findings and limits: There were around 160 TCR beta chains listed as cytomegalovirus-associated. Donors belonging to an Asian-associated ancestry cluster reportedly showed fewer N-insertions in productive TCRs than the roughly 670-donor mean, according to what a later analysis found. V segments that were indistinguishable, TRBV6-2 and TRBV6-3 among them, were omitted from analysis.

The PCR had 60 Vbeta and 13 Jbeta primers. Per the authors' pipeline: A follow-up analysis tallied around 76 million unique TCR beta chains, some 11 million shared. The protocol was immunoSEQ multiplex PCR, while the TCRdb copy is restricted to in-frame clones and leaves out a portion. V, J and clone size are those of that table, while D and trimming were read from the DNA. The sample carries 90,000 to 150,000 clones, about three fifths recorded once. This clone was picked up one time. What it binds is not known. The germline CDR1 and CDR2 sequences are MNHEY and SMNVEV (reference sequence). The CDR3 has 15 amino acids. Germline trimming cut 5 bases from V and 2 bases from J; bases unmatched to any gene: 5.

This clonotype was obtained from a man aged 35-49 years in good health and CMV-seropositive. The chain carries TRBV27 and TRBJ2-2; TRBD2 matches at 7 bases. The specimen was PBMCs. CDR3 nucleotides: TGTGCCAGCAGTGGACCGGGACTAAACACCGGGGAGCTGTTTTTT. Translating it yields CASSGPGLNTGELFF.